The rows below give T cell receptor beta chains drawn from one sample of a study of T cells after yellow fever vaccination. TCRdb ran MiXCR on the 5' RACE reads and lists one entry per CDR3 protein. The table includes approximately 150,000 distinct CDR3 sequences, around 7.7% detected once. Specimen: CD4+ T cells sorted from PBMCs, collected 5 days after the yellow fever booster vaccination. The receptors were gathered from a man under 40 who received the YFV17D yellow fever vaccine. The CDR3 runs from the conserved cysteine through the conserved F or W. The D gene is left open where the match is weak. Not every row has a clone size; where given, it reads once, few, many or a size class.

TRBV7-2,.,TRBJ1-5,many,TGTGCCAGCAGCTTAGACTCTTCCCCCGGCAATCAGCCCCAGCATTTT,CASSLDSSPGNQPQHF
TRBV7-2,TRBD2,TRBJ2-1,many,TGTGCCAGCAGCCCTGGGGGAGGGCCCGGGGACAATGAGCAGTTCTTC,CASSPGGGPGDNEQFF
TRBV7-8,TRBD1,TRBJ2-3,many,TGTGCCAGCAGCCCTAGGGGGACAGGGGAGTGGCGGTCAGATACGCAGTATTTT,CASSPRGTGEWRSDTQYF
TRBV3-1,.,TRBJ2-7,many,TGTGCCAGCAGCCGCCGCAGGGGGGCAACCTACGAGCAGTACTTC,CASSRRRGATYEQYF
TRBV19,.,TRBJ1-2,many,TGTGCCAGTACTTACGGGAGAAACTATGGCTACACCTTC,CASTYGRNYGYTF
TRBV11-2,TRBD2,TRBJ2-3,.,TGTGCCAGCCTCCTTAGGACTAGCGCCTTGGGGGTCACAGATACGCAGTATTTT,CASLLRTSALGVTDTQYF
TRBV5-1,TRBD1,TRBJ2-2,many,TGCGCCAGCCAGACAGGGTCCGGGGAGCTGTTTTTT,CASQTGSGELFF
TRBV7-2,TRBD1,TRBJ2-1,many,TGTGCCAGCAGCTTAGGAGGGGGCAGGGACCCCCTAGAGCAGTTCTTC,CASSLGGGRDPLEQFF
TRBV6-1,TRBD2,TRBJ2-7,many,TGTGCCAGCAGGAGTAGCGGGAGATACGAGCAGTACTTC,CASRSSGRYEQYF
TRBV30,.,TRBJ1-3,few,TGTGCCTGGAGTGGCGGGTTATACACCATATATTTT,CAWSGGLYTIYF